The 22 T cell receptor beta chains listed next were all sequenced from one sample in a study of T cell responses to AZD1222 COVID-19 vaccine. The repertoire was sequenced with immunoSEQ multiplex PCR; TCRdb's copy has only in-frame clones and lacks some. The repertoire holds around 110,000 clones, around 90% seen once, with less than 10% in the top ten. The sample here was peripheral blood, taken 28 days after the second AZD1222 dose. These TCRs come from an adult who received the AZD1222 COVID-19 vaccine.

The chain couples TRBV7-2 to TRBJ1-5; TRBD1 is a possible D gene (5 bases). V was cut by 5 bases and J by 9 bases, with 17 bases left in between. Per the germline V gene, CDR1 is SGHTA and CDR2 is FQGNSA. The CDR3 is 14 residues long. Written as DNA, the CDR3 is TGTGCCAGCAGCGGCCGGGGTCCCGGGGGGCCCCAGCATTTT. It is translated as CASSGRGPGGPQHF.

The rearrangement uses TRBV4-3 and TRBJ1-2; tentatively, D is TRBD1 (5 bases). The CDR3 totals 15 residues. CDR1 LGHNA and CDR2 YSLEER come from the germline V gene. The V gene lost 0 bases and the J gene lost 4 bases, with 12 bases spanning the gap. This CDR3 reads CASSQDGAGLYGYTF. The CDR3 DNA reads TGCGCCAGCAGCCAAGATGGGGCAGGGCTCTATGGCTACACCTTC.

The gene calls are TRBV6-5 and TRBJ1-2; 7 bases match TRBD1. The CDR3 contains 13 residues. CDR1 is MNHEY, CDR2 SVGAGI, per germline. Trimming cost V 8 bases and J 7 bases; bases outside gene matches: 10. The CDR3 is CASSQGVNGGYTF. The DNA for the CDR3 is TGTGCCAGCTCCCAGGGGGTTAACGGTGGCTACACCTTC.

The chain couples TRBV12-5 to TRBJ2-2; TRBD2 matches 12 bases. Germline V gene lookup returns CDR1 LGHNT and CDR2 FRNRAP. The V segment lost 2 bases and the J segment 6 bases; nucleotides outside the gene matches: 7. This CDR3 is built from 17 residues. CDR3 sequence (DNA): TGTGCTAGTGGTTTGTCTAGCGGGGGGGCCTTAGCCGGGGAGCTGTTTTTT. Translating gives CASGLSSGGALAGELFF.

The V and J genes are TRBV7-2 and TRBJ2-5; 9 bases match TRBD1. The germline CDR1 and CDR2 sequences are SGHTA and FQGNSA. This CDR3 contains 14 residues. V lost 3 bases to trimming and J lost 4 bases; unmatched junction nucleotides: 3. The CDR3 reads CASSFRQGVETQYF. Here the CDR3 DNA reads TGTGCCAGCAGCTTCAGACAGGGGGTAGAGACCCAGTACTTC.

V is TRBV6-5 and J is TRBJ1-5; 8 positions agree with TRBD1. The CDR3 consists of 14 residues. V lost 6 bases, J lost 4 bases, and 5 bases stayed unmatched. Looked up from germline, CDR1 is MNHEY and CDR2 is SVGAGI. The CDR3 DNA reads as TGTGCCAGCAGCCCGGGACAGGCTAATCAGCCCCAGCATTTT. Residues: CASSPGQANQPQHF.

The J gene is TRBJ2-6, the V gene TRBV15; D perhaps matches TRBD1 (6 bases). This CDR3 has 16 amino acids. Germline-derived CDR1 and CDR2 are LNHNV and YYDKDF (reference sequence). V lost 1 base, J lost 1 base, and 8 bases lay in between. CDR3 sequence (DNA): TGTGCCACCAGCAGAGCTACAGGGTCTGGGGCCAACGTCCTGACTTTC. Protein product: CATSRATGSGANVLTF.

This chain links TRBV7-6 with TRBJ1-5, with 7 bases aligning to TRBD1. CDR1 is SGHVS and CDR2 is FNYEAQ in the germline V gene. The V segment lost 1 base and the J segment 4 bases; nucleotides outside the gene matches: 7. CDR3 length equals 16 residues. The CDR3 DNA reads TGTGCCAGCAGCTTAGGGGGACAGAGTTCTAATCAGCCCCAGCATTTT. Translated, it gives CASSLGGQSSNQPQHF.

CDR3 sequence: CASSPDPGSYNEQFF. For the CDR3, the DNA is TGCGCCAGCAGCCCAGACCCGGGGTCCTACAATGAGCAGTTCTTC. The V and J genes are TRBV5-1 and TRBJ2-1; TRBD2 is a possible D gene (5 bases). V was trimmed by 4 bases and J by 1 base, leaving 12 bases between them. CDR3 length: 15 residues. The V gene's germline CDR1 is SGHRS and CDR2 YFSETQ.

V and J are TRBV7-9 and TRBJ1-1; unclear D gene. Trimming left V 5 bases short and J 10 bases short, with 14 bases between. Germline V gives CDR1 SEHNR, CDR2 FQNEAQ (reference sequence). The CDR3 is 12 amino acids. The CDR3 coding sequence is TGTGCCAGCAGCCTAGACCTCGAAAGAGCTTTCTTT. Protein: CASSLDLERAFF.

The chain combines TRBV11-2 with TRBJ2-3; D is unresolved. This CDR3 is 11 amino acids long. Trimming stripped 5 bases from V and 10 bases from J, with 10 bases between. The germline gives CDR1 SGHAT, CDR2 FQNNGV. CDR3 sequence: CASSHGGSQYF. CDR3 nucleotide sequence: TGTGCCAGCAGCCACGGTGGCTCGCAGTATTTT. Full variable domain (outside the CDR3, taken from reference TRBV11-2 and TRBJ2-3): EAGVAQSPRYKIIEKRQSVAFWCNPISGHATLYWYQQILGQGPKLLIQFQNNGVVDDSQLPKDRFSAERLKGVDSTLKIQPAKLEDSAVYLCASSHGGSQYFGPGTRLTVL.

This chain connects TRBV28 to TRBJ2-7; no firm D call. The germline CDR1 and CDR2 sequences are MDHEN and SYDVKM. V was trimmed by 4 bases and J by 5 bases, leaving 15 bases between them. This CDR3 contains 14 residues. The CDR3 coding sequence is TGTGCCAGCAGTTGGGCAGCCAATCTCAACGAGCAGTACTTC. It yields the protein CASSWAANLNEQYF.

The J gene is TRBJ1-1, the V gene TRBV13; D is undetermined. The CDR3 length is 13 residues. Per the germline V gene, CDR1 is PRHDT and CDR2 is FYEKMQ (reference sequence). Trimming shortened V by 4 bases and J by 3 bases, and 9 bases separated the two germline ends. CDR3 sequence reads: CASSSRRYTEAFF. CDR3 DNA sequence: TGTGCCAGCAGCTCTCGGAGGTACACTGAAGCTTTCTTT. The full variable domain, in which reference TRBV13 and TRBJ1-1 provide the parts outside the CDR3, is AAGVIQSPRHLIKEKRETATLKCYPIPRHDTVYWYQQGPGQDPQFLISFYEKMQSDKGSIPDRFSAQQFSDYHSELNMSSLELGDSALYFCASSSRRYTEAFFGQGTRLTVV.

This chain links TRBV6-5 with TRBJ1-6; 7 bases agree with TRBD1. Germline trimming cut 5 bases from V and 10 bases from J; bases unmatched to any gene: 8. Germline V CDR1 and CDR2: MNHEY, SVGAGI. The CDR3 is made up of 14 amino acids. CDR3 sequence (DNA): TGTGCCAGCAGTCCCCGACAGGGACAGTCACCCCTCCACTTT. Its protein product is CASSPRQGQSPLHF.

The CDR3 bases are TGTGCCAGCAGTTCACAGGGTTTTCCGAGTGATTCACCCCTCCACTTT. This gives the protein CASSSQGFPSDSPLHF. The J gene is TRBJ1-6, the V gene TRBV27; possible D gene TRBD1, 6 bases. Germline lookup yields CDR1 MNHEY and CDR2 SMNVEV (reference sequence). The CDR3 covers 16 residues. The V gene lost 4 bases and the J gene lost 8 bases, with 18 bases spanning the gap.

V usage is TRBV5-1 and J usage is TRBJ1-2, with D perhaps TRBD1 (6 bases). Trimming stripped 4 bases from V and 0 bases from J, with 13 bases between. Germline V gene sequence: CDR1 SGHRS, CDR2 YFSETQ. The CDR3 runs 15 residues. In DNA form, the CDR3 reads TGCGCCAGCAGCATGGGGACAAATCCTAACTATGGCTACACCTTC. This codes for CASSMGTNPNYGYTF.

This rearrangement joins TRBV5-6 to TRBJ1-4; TRBD1 matches at 8 bases. The V gene end was trimmed by 0 bases and the J gene end by 10 bases; junction bases not matched to a gene: 5. This CDR3 has 14 amino acids. Germline V gives CDR1 SGHDT, CDR2 YYEEEE. Here the CDR3 reads CASSLGTGTRKLFF. The CDR3 DNA follows: TGTGCCAGCAGCTTGGGGACAGGGACGAGAAAACTGTTTTTT. Looking up the rest from reference TRBV5-6 and TRBJ1-4 gives the full variable domain: DAGVTQSPTHLIKTRGQQVTLRCSPKSGHDTVSWYQQALGQGPQFIFQYYEEEERQRGNFPDRFSGHQFPNYSSELNVNALLLGDSALYLCASSLGTGTRKLFFGSGTQLSVL.

The V call is TRBV27, the J call TRBJ1-2; TRBD1 aligns across 7 bases. With V trimmed by 2 bases and J by 8 bases, 5 bases remained unmatched. This CDR3 spans 13 amino acids. The germline gives CDR1 MNHEY, CDR2 SMNVEV (reference sequence). For the CDR3, the DNA is TGTGCCAGCAGTTTACGACAGGGTGAGGGCTACACCTTC. Its protein product is CASSLRQGEGYTF.

The chain is built from TRBV3-1 (or the pseudogene TRBV3-2) and TRBJ2-1, with D possibly TRBD2 on 7 matching bases. Germline loops: CDR1 LGHDT, CDR2 YNNKEL (reference sequence). V lost 6 bases and J 10 bases, leaving 22 bases between the germline ends. CDR3 size: 15 residues. In DNA, the CDR3 is TGTGCCAGCAGTGAAAACGGACTAGGGGGTAGCGAGCAGTTCTTC. It translates to CASSENGLGGSEQFF.

The chain employs TRBV11-2 and TRBJ1-3; no reliable D call. Germline loops: CDR1 SGHAT, CDR2 FQNNGV. V gave up 8 bases and J gave up 4 bases, with 9 bases separating them. The CDR3 contains 12 residues. The CDR3 protein is CASSGLGNTIYF. The CDR3 coding sequence is TGTGCCAGCTCCGGATTGGGAAACACCATATATTTT.

The gene calls are TRBV7-2 and TRBJ2-7, with TRBD1 matching over 11 bases. CDR1 SGHTA and CDR2 FQGNSA come from the germline V gene. V was pared by 5 bases and J by 1 base, with 4 bases of the junction left unmatched. The CDR3 covers 15 residues. CDR3 amino acids: CASSARDRGSYEQYF. The DNA of the CDR3 is TGTGCCAGCAGCGCTCGGGACAGGGGGTCCTACGAGCAGTACTTC.

V is TRBV3-1 (or the pseudogene TRBV3-2) and J is TRBJ2-3; maybe TRBD2 (5 bases). This CDR3 contains 15 residues. Trimming shortened V by 2 bases and J by 2 bases, and 11 bases separated the two germline ends. The germline CDR1 and CDR2 sequences are LGHDT and YNNKEL (reference sequence). CDR3 residues: CASSQWPRDTDTQYF. The CDR3 DNA sequence: TGTGCCAGCAGCCAATGGCCCCGGGACACAGATACGCAGTATTTT.